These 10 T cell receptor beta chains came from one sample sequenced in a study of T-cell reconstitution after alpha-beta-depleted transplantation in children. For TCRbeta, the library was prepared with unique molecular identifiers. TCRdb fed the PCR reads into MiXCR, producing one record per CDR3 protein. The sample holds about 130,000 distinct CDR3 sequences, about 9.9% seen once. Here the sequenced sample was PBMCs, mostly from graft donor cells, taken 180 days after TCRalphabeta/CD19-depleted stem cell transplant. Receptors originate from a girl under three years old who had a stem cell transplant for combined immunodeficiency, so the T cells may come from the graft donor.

CDR3 nucleotides: TGTGCCAGCAGTTTATCAGCGGGAGGGCCCGGGGAGCTGTTTTTT. Its protein is CASSLSAGGPGELFF. This chain connects TRBV27 to TRBJ2-2; 10 nucleotides align to TRBD2. This CDR3 spans 15 amino acids. The germline CDR1 and CDR2 sequences are MNHEY and SMNVEV (reference sequence). The V segment lost 0 bases and the J segment 6 bases; nucleotides outside the gene matches: 1.

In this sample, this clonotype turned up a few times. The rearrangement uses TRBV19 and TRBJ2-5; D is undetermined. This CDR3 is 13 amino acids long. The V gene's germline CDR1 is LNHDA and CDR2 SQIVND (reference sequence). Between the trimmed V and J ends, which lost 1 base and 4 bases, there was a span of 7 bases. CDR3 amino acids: CASSIAAGETQYF. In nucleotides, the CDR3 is TGTGCCAGTAGTATAGCAGCTGGAGAGACCCAGTACTTC.

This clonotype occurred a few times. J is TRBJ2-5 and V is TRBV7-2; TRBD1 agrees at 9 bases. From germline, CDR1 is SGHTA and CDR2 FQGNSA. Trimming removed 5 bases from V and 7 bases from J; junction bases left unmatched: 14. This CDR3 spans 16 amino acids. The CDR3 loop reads CASSVRGTGRGGTQYF. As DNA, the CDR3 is TGTGCCAGCAGCGTCAGAGGGACAGGGAGGGGCGGGACCCAGTACTTC.

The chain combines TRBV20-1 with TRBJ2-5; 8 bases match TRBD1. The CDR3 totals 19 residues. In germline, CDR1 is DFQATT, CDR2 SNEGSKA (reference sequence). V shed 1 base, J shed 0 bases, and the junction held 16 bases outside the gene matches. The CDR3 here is CSARGGRGPGGKYQETQYF. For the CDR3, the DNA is TGCAGTGCTAGAGGCGGCAGGGGGCCGGGCGGAAAGTACCAAGAGACCCAGTACTTC.

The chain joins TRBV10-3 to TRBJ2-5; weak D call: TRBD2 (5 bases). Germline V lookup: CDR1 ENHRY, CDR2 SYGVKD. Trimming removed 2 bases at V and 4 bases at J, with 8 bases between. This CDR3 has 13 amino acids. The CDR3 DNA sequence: TGTGCCATCAGTGAGAGTGCGGGAGAGACCCAGTACTTC. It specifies CAISESAGETQYF.

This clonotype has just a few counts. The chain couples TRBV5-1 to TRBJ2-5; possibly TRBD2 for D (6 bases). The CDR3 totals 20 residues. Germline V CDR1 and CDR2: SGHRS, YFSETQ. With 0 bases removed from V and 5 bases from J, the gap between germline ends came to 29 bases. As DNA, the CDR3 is TGCGCCAGCAGCTTGGTTCCCAAACTCACACGGGGACTCGGCGGGGAGACCCAGTACTTC. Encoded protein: CASSLVPKLTRGLGGETQYF.

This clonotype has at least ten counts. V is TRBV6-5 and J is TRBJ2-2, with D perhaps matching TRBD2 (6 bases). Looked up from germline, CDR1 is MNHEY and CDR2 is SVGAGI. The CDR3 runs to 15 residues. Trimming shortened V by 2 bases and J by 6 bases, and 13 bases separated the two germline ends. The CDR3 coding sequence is TGTGCCAGCAGTTACGGGCTAGCGAGGGCCGGGGAGCTGTTTTTT. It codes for CASSYGLARAGELFF.

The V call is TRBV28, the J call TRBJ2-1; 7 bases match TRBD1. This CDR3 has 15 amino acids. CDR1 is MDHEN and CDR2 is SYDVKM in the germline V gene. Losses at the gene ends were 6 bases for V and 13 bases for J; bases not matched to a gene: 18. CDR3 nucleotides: TGTGCCAGCAGCCTTATGACAGGGCTACCGGGTGACCAGTTCTTC. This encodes CASSLMTGLPGDQFF.

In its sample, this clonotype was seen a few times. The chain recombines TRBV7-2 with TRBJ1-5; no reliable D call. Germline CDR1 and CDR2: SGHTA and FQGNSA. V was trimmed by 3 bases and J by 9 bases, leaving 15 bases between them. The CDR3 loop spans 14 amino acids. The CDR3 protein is CASSFYGGEGPQHF. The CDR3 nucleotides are TGTGCCAGCAGCTTCTATGGTGGGGAGGGGCCCCAGCATTTT.

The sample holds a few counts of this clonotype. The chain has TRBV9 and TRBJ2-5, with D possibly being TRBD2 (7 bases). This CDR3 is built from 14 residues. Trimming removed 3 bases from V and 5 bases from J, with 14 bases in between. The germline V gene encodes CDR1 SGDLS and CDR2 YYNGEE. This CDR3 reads CASSDGGLGETQYF. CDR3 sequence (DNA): TGTGCCAGCAGCGACGGGGGGCTCGGGGAGACCCAGTACTTC.